This T cell receptor (beta chain) was found in a study of shared clonotypes between healthy human individuals. The material for each subset, its genomic DNA, was split evenly across several immunoSEQ plates. The protocol was immunoSEQ multiplex PCR, while the TCRdb copy is restricted to in-frame clones and leaves out a portion. In the table there are a few million clones, 93% of which are singletons. V dropped 0 bases and J dropped 6 bases, with 11 bases sitting between them. The CDR3 is 15 amino acids. CDR1 is SGHAT and CDR2 is FQNNGV in the germline V gene. This chain joins TRBV11-2 and TRBJ2-2; TRBD2 might be the D (6 bases). Sequencing used naive CD4+ T cells from PBMCs. Specified subset: CD45RA+ positively selected. This clonotype was sampled from a man younger than 30 in good health. Some clones in this sample may be carry-over from other donors' samples. The CDR3 coding sequence is TGTGCCAGCAGCTTAGATCATTGGGGGGCCGGGGAGCTGTTTTTT. Translation gives CASSLDHWGAGELFF.